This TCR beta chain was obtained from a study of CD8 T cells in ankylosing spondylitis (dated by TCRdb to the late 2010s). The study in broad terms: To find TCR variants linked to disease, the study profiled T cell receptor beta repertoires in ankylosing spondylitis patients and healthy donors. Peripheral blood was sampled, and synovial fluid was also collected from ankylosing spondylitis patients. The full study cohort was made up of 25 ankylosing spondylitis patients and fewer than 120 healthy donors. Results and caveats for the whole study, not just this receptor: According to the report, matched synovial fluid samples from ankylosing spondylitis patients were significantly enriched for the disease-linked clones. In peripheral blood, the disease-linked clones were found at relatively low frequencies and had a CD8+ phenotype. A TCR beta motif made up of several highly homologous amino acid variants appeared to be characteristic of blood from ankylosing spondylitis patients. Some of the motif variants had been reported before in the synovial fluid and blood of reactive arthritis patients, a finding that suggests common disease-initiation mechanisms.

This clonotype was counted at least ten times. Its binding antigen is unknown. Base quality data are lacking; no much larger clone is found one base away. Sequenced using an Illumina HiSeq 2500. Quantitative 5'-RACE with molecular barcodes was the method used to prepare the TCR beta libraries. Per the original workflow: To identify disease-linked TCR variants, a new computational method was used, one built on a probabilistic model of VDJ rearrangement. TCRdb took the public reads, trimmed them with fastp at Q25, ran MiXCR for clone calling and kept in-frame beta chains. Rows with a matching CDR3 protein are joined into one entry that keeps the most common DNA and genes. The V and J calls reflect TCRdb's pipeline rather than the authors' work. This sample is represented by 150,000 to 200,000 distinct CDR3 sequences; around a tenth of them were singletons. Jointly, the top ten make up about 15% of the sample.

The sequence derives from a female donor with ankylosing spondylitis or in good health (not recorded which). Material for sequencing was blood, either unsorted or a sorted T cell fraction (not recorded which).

CDR3 sequence: CSAGPQAENGETQYF. Read as DNA, the sequence is TGCAGCGCCGGACCGCAGGCGGAGAACGGAGAGACCCAGTACTTC. The chain is encoded by TRBV29-1 joined to TRBJ2-5; confidence is insufficient to name the D gene. A distance of 22 bases separates the germline ends of V and J, which lose 7 bases and 4 bases respectively. Sequences SQVTM (CDR1) and ANQGSEA (CDR2) are obtained from the germline V gene. The CDR3 spans 15 residues, from the cysteine through the phenylalanine. The kept DNA is CDR3 alone, 45 bases in frame from the first base. Supplemented by the reference TRBV29-1 and TRBJ2-5 proteins around the CDR3, the complete variable domain is SAVISQKPSRDICQRGTSLTIQCQVDSQVTMMFWYRQQPGQSLTLIATANQGSEATYESGFVIDKFPISRPNLTFSTLTVSNMSPEDSSIYLCSAGPQAENGETQYFGPGTRLLVL.